This passage covers 7 T cell receptor beta chains from one sample sequenced in a study of Ad26.COV2.S vaccination and SARS-CoV-2 variants. Sequencing used immunoSEQ multiplex PCR; TCRdb keeps in-frame clones, though not all of them. Of a few hundred thousand clones in the sample, roughly 87% were seen once. Specified treatment: some 20 received Ad26.COV2.S at low or high dose, single or two shots; about 5 received placebo; per-sample allocation not given. Each sample was drawn 63 days after the first injection (of vaccine or placebo). Here the sequenced sample was peripheral blood, taken in a trial of Ad26.COV2.S vaccine versus placebo. These receptors originate from a person aged 18 to 65 who received the Ad26.COV2.S COVID-19 vaccine or a placebo.

V and J are TRBV19 and TRBJ2-2; no reliable D call. The CDR3 spans 15 residues. CDR1 is LNHDA, CDR2 SQIVND, per germline (reference sequence). With 5 bases removed from V and 5 bases from J, the gap between germline ends came to 15 bases. CDR3 sequence reads: CASSWPTRGTGELFF. DNA of the CDR3: TGTGCCAGTAGTTGGCCGACCCGAGGTACCGGGGAGCTGTTTTTT.

The V and J genes are TRBV19 and TRBJ2-2; D remains ambiguous. Trimming took off 5 bases at V and 5 bases at J, with 9 bases between the two ends. CDR1 is LNHDA, CDR2 SQIVND, per germline (reference sequence). The CDR3 has 13 amino acids. CDR3 sequence (DNA): TGTGCCAGTAGTTCCGCCTCGACCGGGGAGCTGTTTTTT. Translating gives CASSSASTGELFF.

The V and J genes are TRBV27 and TRBJ1-5, with TRBD1 matching over 10 bases. The CDR3 runs to 15 residues. V lost 2 bases and J lost 6; bases outside the gene matches: 4. The germline V gene encodes CDR1 MNHEY and CDR2 SMNVEV (reference sequence). The chain's CDR3 is CASSLAGQGRQPQHF. CDR3 nucleotide sequence: TGTGCCAGCAGTTTAGCGGGACAGGGGCGTCAGCCCCAGCATTTT.

The chain links TRBV15 to TRBJ1-1, with D unresolved. CDR1 LNHNV and CDR2 YYDKDF come from the germline V gene (reference sequence). Between the trimmed V and J ends, which lost 1 base and 0 bases, there was a span of 9 bases. The CDR3 sequence is 15 residues long. CDR3 nucleotides: TGTGCCACCAGCAGAGCCGGGGAGGTGAACACTGAAGCTTTCTTT. The encoded protein is CATSRAGEVNTEAFF.

The genes are TRBV5-8 and TRBJ1-1, with D uncertain. CDR1 is SGHTS and CDR2 is YDEGEE in the germline V gene. This CDR3 has 13 residues. V was clipped by 1 base and J by 0 bases, with 4 bases between them. Written as DNA, the CDR3 is TGTGCCAGCAGCTTGAACATGAACACTGAAGCTTTCTTT. Protein sequence: CASSLNMNTEAFF.

The gene calls are TRBV7-9 and TRBJ2-1; D uncertain. V dropped 5 bases and J dropped 7 bases, with 9 bases sitting between them. Germline assignment: CDR1 SEHNR and CDR2 FQNEAQ (reference sequence). The CDR3 has 12 residues. The CDR3 sequence: CASSHSGNEQFF. The CDR3 DNA sequence: TGTGCCAGCAGCCACTCTGGGAATGAGCAGTTCTTC.

The J gene is TRBJ1-5, the V gene TRBV7-9, with D maybe TRBD1 (6 bases). The germline V and J ends were trimmed by 5 bases and 7 bases, with 24 bases remaining between them. The CDR3 loop spans 17 amino acids. Germline CDR1 reads SEHNR; CDR2 reads FQNEAQ (reference sequence). In DNA form, the CDR3 reads TGTGCCAGCAGCCCAGGTGGCGGACGGACAGCCGGGCAGCCCCAGCATTTT. This codes for CASSPGGGRTAGQPQHF.